These 3 T cell receptor beta chains share one sample of origin, sequenced in a study of T cells expressing NK-cell markers. Following a re-call of the 5' RACE reads, TCRdb has one entry per CDR3 protein and lacks DNA. The sample includes 550,000 to 600,000 distinct CDR3 sequences. Sample: blood T cells: a sorted CD56 or NKG2C T cell subset, CD4+ or CD8+ T cells, or bulk PBMC T cells (not recorded which). The receptors originated from a man aged 18 to 30 in good health.

The chain is built from TRBV20-1 and TRBJ2-7; without DNA, the TCRdb call of TRBD1 cannot be checked. The CDR3 extends over 14 amino acids. Germline-derived CDR1 and CDR2 are DFQATT and SNEGSKA (reference sequence). CDR3 protein: CSAETDRGPREQYF.

The rearrangement joins TRBV5-6 to TRBJ2-3; as DNA is missing, the TRBD2 call by TCRdb cannot be tested. CDR1 and CDR2 from the germline V gene are SGHDT and YYEEEE. The CDR3 has 18 residues. CDR3 residues: CASSLGPALAGGPDTQYF.

The rearrangement joins TRBV19 to TRBJ2-2; lacking DNA, the TRBD1 call made by TCRdb goes unchecked. This CDR3 region has 17 residues. Germline assignment: CDR1 LNHDA and CDR2 SQIVND (reference sequence). The CDR3 sequence is CASSMKGRGANTGELFF. The full variable domain, completed using reference TRBV19 and TRBJ2-2, is DGGITQSPKYLFRKEGQNVTLSCEQNLNHDAMYWYRQDPGQGLRLIYYSQIVNDFQKGDIAEGYSVSREKKESFPLTVTSAQKNPTAFYLCASSMKGRGANTGELFFGEGSRLTVL.